This entry lists 17 T cell receptor beta chains sequenced from one sample in a study of vaccination effects on CD4 cells after COVID-19. The method was immunoSEQ multiplex PCR; TCRdb's version includes in-frame clones alone and lacks a portion of them. Of tens of thousands of clones listed, 81% were seen once; the top ten hold about 2.5%. Pools of viral peptides were used by the ViraFEST assay to expand antigen-specific CD4+ T cells ahead of sequencing. Isolation of CD4+ T cells took place after about 10 days of culture. Their target antigens are unknown. Material: CD4+ T cells from PBMCs cultured with HCoV-229E spike peptides, obtained before COVID-19 vaccination. The receptor source for this set is a human donor who received a COVID-19 vaccine.

A few counts support this clone. The chain has TRBV24-1 and TRBJ2-2; tentative D call: TRBD1 (5 bases). Germline V gives CDR1 KGHDR, CDR2 SFDVKD. V was clipped by 5 bases and J by 1 base, with 7 bases between them. There are 14 residues in the CDR3. The chain's CDR3 is CATSAQGNTGELFF. CDR3 nucleotide sequence: TGTGCCACCAGTGCCCAGGGGAACACCGGGGAGCTGTTTTTT.

V is TRBV27 and J is TRBJ2-4; no definite D call. Looked up from germline, CDR1 is MNHEY and CDR2 is SMNVEV (reference sequence). V was trimmed by 0 bases and J by 7 bases, leaving 7 bases between them. The CDR3 spans 13 residues. For the CDR3, the DNA is TGTGCCAGCAGTTTATCGTTCGGGAACATTCAGTACTTC. Protein sequence: CASSLSFGNIQYF.

This clone was recorded a few times. This chain uses TRBV4-3 with TRBJ1-2, with D unclear. V was trimmed by 4 bases and J by 0 bases, leaving 3 bases between them. This CDR3 spans 12 amino acids. The germline CDR1 and CDR2 sequences are LGHNA and YSLEER. CDR3: CASSRANYGYTF. The CDR3 coding sequence is TGCGCCAGCAGCCGGGCTAACTATGGCTACACCTTC.

The gene calls are TRBV11-2 and TRBJ1-1; D call uncertain. This CDR3 contains 15 residues. Germline CDR1 reads SGHAT; CDR2 reads FQNNGV. Trimming removed 5 bases at V and 8 bases at J, with 21 bases between. The CDR3 DNA is TGTGCCAGCAGCGCCCAGAGGGCAGACAAATCCGAAGCTTTCTTT. This translates into CASSAQRADKSEAFF.

The V gene is TRBV5-8, the J gene TRBJ1-4, with a possible D match to TRBD1 (6 bases). CDR1 is SGHTS and CDR2 is YDEGEE in the germline V gene. The CDR3 loop spans 15 amino acids. Trimming removed 4 bases from V and 6 bases from J, with 16 bases in between. CDR3 amino acids: CASSRGGSEDEKLFF. The DNA of the CDR3 is TGTGCCAGCAGCAGGGGGGGGTCCGAGGATGAAAAACTGTTTTTT.

This clone has a single count. The V and J genes are TRBV14 and TRBJ1-2; a weak D match, TRBD1 (5 bases). This CDR3 has 15 residues. Trimming took off 4 bases at V and 8 bases at J, with 20 bases between the two ends. Germline lookup yields CDR1 SGHDN and CDR2 FVKESK. The CDR3, as DNA: TGTGCCAGCAGCCCTAAGGCTAACCGGGACCTAGGCTACACCTTC. It yields the protein CASSPKANRDLGYTF. The whole variable domain, filled in from reference TRBV14 and TRBJ1-2, reads EAGVTQFPSHSVIEKGQTVTLRCDPISGHDNLYWYRRVMGKEIKFLLHFVKESKQDESGMPNNRFLAERTGGTYSTLKVQPAELEDSGVYFCASSPKANRDLGYTFGSGTRLTVV.

The chain is built from TRBV4-1 and TRBJ2-3, with 12 positions matching TRBD2. V shed 5 bases, J shed 6 bases, and the junction held 12 bases outside the gene matches. CDR1 and CDR2 (germline): MGHRA, YSYEKL. The CDR3 is made up of 17 amino acids. The CDR3 sequence is CASSSSGGGPMGDTQYF. In nucleotides, the CDR3 is TGCGCCAGCAGCTCTAGCGGGGGGGGCCCTATGGGGGATACGCAGTATTTT.

The rearrangement joins TRBV2 to TRBJ1-1, with 9 bases aligning to TRBD1. The V segment lost 6 bases and the J segment 2 bases; nucleotides outside the gene matches: 7. Germline CDR1 is SNHLY and CDR2 is FYNNEI. This CDR3 contains 15 residues. The CDR3: CASRRPGQGNTEAFF. The CDR3 DNA follows: TGTGCCAGCAGACGTCCGGGACAGGGCAACACTGAAGCTTTCTTT.

The chain couples TRBV5-1 to TRBJ2-3, with 9 bases fitting TRBD2. There are 15 residues in the CDR3. The trim removed 4 bases at V and 3 bases at J, leaving 6 bases unmatched. Germline CDR1 and CDR2: SGHRS and YFSETQ. CDR3 sequence (DNA): TGCGCCAGCAGCCCGCGGGGGGGCCAAACAGATACGCAGTATTTT. This gives the protein CASSPRGGQTDTQYF.

This clone was found a few times. CDR3 amino acids: CASSSSTGGRYEQYV. In DNA, the CDR3 is TGTGCCAGCTCATCATCGACAGGGGGGAGGTACGAGCAGTACGTC. The rearrangement joins TRBV18 to TRBJ2-7; 9 nucleotides agree with TRBD1. V shed 5 bases, J shed 4 bases, and the junction held 9 bases outside the gene matches. This CDR3 comprises 15 residues. CDR1 KGHSH and CDR2 LQKENI come from the germline V gene.

This chain uses TRBV9 with TRBJ1-3; TRBD1 might be the D (5 bases). CDR1 SGDLS and CDR2 YYNGEE come from the germline V gene. The CDR3 totals 14 residues. V lost 1 base, J lost 6 bases, and 11 bases lay in between. DNA for the CDR3: TGTGCCAGCAGCGTAAGCCAGGGAGTAAACACCATATATTTT. Encoded protein: CASSVSQGVNTIYF.

This rearrangement joins TRBV4-1 to TRBJ2-7; 11 bases match TRBD1. After removal of 11 bases from V and 2 bases from J, the junction contained 5 bases not matched to a gene. Germline-derived CDR1 and CDR2 are MGHRA and YSYEKL. The CDR3 contains 13 residues. CDR3 sequence reads: CAPTGQGAYEQYV. As DNA, the CDR3 is TGCGCCCCCACGGGACAGGGGGCCTACGAGCAGTACGTC.

As regards this clone: One end of the junction varies from germline; a read error may be responsible. The genes are TRBV2 and TRBJ1-2; the D is unclear. The V gene's germline CDR1 is SNHLY and CDR2 FYNNEI. The CDR3 extends over 15 amino acids. CDR3 amino acids: CASRESTQINYGYTF. The CDR3 DNA sequence: TGTGCCAGCCGTGAGAGCACTCAGATTAACTATGGCTACACCTTC. Supplemented by reference TRBV2 and TRBJ1-2, the full variable domain reads EPEVTQTPSHQVTQMGQEVILRCVPISNHLYFYWYRQILGQKVEFLVSFYNNEISEKSEIFDDQFSVERPDGSNFTLKIRSTKLEDSAMYFCASRESTQINYGYTFGSGTRLTVV.

This chain connects TRBV6-6 to TRBJ1-3; D not certain. From germline, CDR1 is MNHNY and CDR2 SVGAGI (reference sequence). The V and J ends lost 6 bases and 4 bases respectively, with 16 bases between them. The CDR3 has 15 residues. CDR3 DNA: TGTGCCAGCAGCCCTATACAGAGAGCAGGAAACACCATATATTTT. Its protein is CASSPIQRAGNTIYF.

The rearrangement links TRBV3-1 (or the pseudogene TRBV3-2) to TRBJ2-3; no reliable D call. Per the germline V gene, CDR1 is LGHDT and CDR2 is YNNKEL (reference sequence). Trimming shortened V by 5 bases and J by 6 bases, and 12 bases separated the two germline ends. CDR3 length equals 13 residues. The CDR3 DNA follows: TGTGCCAGCAGCGGTTTACATGCGGATACGCAGTATTTT. Translation gives CASSGLHADTQYF.

The V call is TRBV9, the J call TRBJ2-5; D may be TRBD1 (5 bases). The CDR3 loop spans 14 amino acids. The V gene lost 0 bases and the J gene lost 1 base, with 7 bases spanning the gap. Germline V gene data show CDR1 as SGDLS and CDR2 as YYNGEE. The CDR3 nucleotides are TGTGCCAGCAGCGTAGGACAGCCCCAAGAGACCCAGTACTTC. Translating it yields CASSVGQPQETQYF. Variable domain in full (rest from reference TRBV9 and TRBJ2-5): DSGVTQTPKHLITATGQRVTLRCSPRSGDLSVYWYQQSLDQGLQFLIQYYNGEERAKGNILERFSAQQFPDLHSELNLSSLELGDSALYFCASSVGQPQETQYFGPGTRLLVL.

The V and J genes are TRBV18 and TRBJ1-1, with D possibly being TRBD1 (5 bases). Germline V gene sequence: CDR1 KGHSH, CDR2 LQKENI. The CDR3 length is 14 residues. V was cut by 1 base and J by 7 bases, with 13 bases left in between. The CDR3 protein is CASSPLPGMVEAFF. The CDR3 DNA sequence: TGTGCCAGCTCACCACTTCCAGGGATGGTTGAAGCTTTCTTT.